This TCR beta chain was observed in a study of T cell repertoires in cytomegalovirus infection. Notes on the study in general: Dominant in the ex vivo response were TCR beta clonotypes restricted by HLA-C and specific for CMV.

This clonotype came up many times. Its antigen remains unknown. TCRdb recomputed calls from the reads with MiXCR, one row per CDR3 protein. The data show 490,000 or so distinct CDR3 sequences, 10% to 12% seen once. CDR1 MNHNS and CDR2 SASEGT come from the germline V gene. The V and J ends lost 3 bases and 3 bases, in that order; junction bases with no gene match: 9. This CDR3 contains 16 residues. V usage is TRBV6-1 and J usage is TRBJ2-3; 7 bases line up with TRBD2. The sample comprised PBMCs. The receptor's source is a human donor in good health (CMV status not recorded). Some clones in this sample may be carry-over from other donors' samples. The CDR3 DNA reads as TGTGCCAGCAGTGAGGTAATGGCGGGAGAAACAGATACGCAGTATTTT. As protein: CASSEVMAGETDTQYF.